The clone carrying this T cell receptor beta chain was counted only a few times. The sample originates from a study of response to subunit inactivated influenza vaccine. TCRdb itself ran the RT-PCR reads through MiXCR, one entry per CDR3 protein. Of about 540,000 distinct CDR3 sequences listed, around a quarter are singletons. V gave up 1 base and J gave up 2 bases, with 18 bases separating them. The CDR3 totals 17 residues. Germline V gene data show CDR1 as SEHNR and CDR2 as FQNEAQ (reference sequence). This sample was shared with a second study, whose subject was T cells expressing NK-cell markers. Per that study: The authors made TCR beta cDNA libraries by 5'RACE template switching. This switching added a universal primer site and UMIs. Seven of the eight sequenced donors were classified as HCMV-seropositive, and one was classified as seronegative.

The chain combines TRBV7-9 with TRBJ2-7; a weak D match, TRBD1 (7 bases). The sample in question was CD4+ T cells sorted from PBMCs, obtained 12 days after vaccination. This TCR derives from a man aged 50 or older who received an inactivated influenza vaccine. CDR3: CASSLGAGGSLTYEQYF. Here the CDR3 DNA reads TGTGCCAGCAGCTTAGGGGCAGGGGGGAGTTTAACCTACGAGCAGTACTTC. The full variable domain, its missing parts supplied by reference TRBV7-9 and TRBJ2-7, is DTGVSQNPRHKITKRGQNVTFRCDPISEHNRLYWYRQTLGQGPEFLTYFQNEAQLEKSRLLSDRFSAERPKGSFSTLEIQRTEQGDSAMYLCASSLGAGGSLTYEQYFGPGTRLTVT.